The 32 T cell receptor beta chains below were found in one sample sequenced in a study of blood T cell repertoires in COVID-19. Only in-frame clones appear in the TCRdb table, and some are missing; sequencing was by immunoSEQ multiplex PCR. The sample holds roughly 250,000 clones, 87% seen once. Sequences were obtained from PBMCs or T cells enriched from blood (not recorded which). The receptors were sampled from a woman aged 25 to 39 with acute COVID-19.

This chain connects TRBV10-3 to TRBJ1-2, with 9 bases aligning to TRBD1. Trimming at V came to 10 bases and at J to 6 bases, leaving 9 bases not matched to a gene. The germline V gene has CDR1 ENHRY and CDR2 SYGVKD. The CDR3 has 13 residues. The CDR3 DNA reads TGTGCCACGCGACAGGGGGAAGGGGATGGCTACACCTTC. This codes for CATRQGEGDGYTF.

This clone came up a few times. The V and J genes are TRBV13 and TRBJ1-3; no clear D gene. The CDR3 is 15 residues long. Germline assignment: CDR1 PRHDT and CDR2 FYEKMQ (reference sequence). Trimming stripped 0 bases from V and 0 bases from J, with 6 bases between. The CDR3 DNA is TGTGCCAGCAGCTTAGGCGAGAGCTCTGGAAACACCATATATTTT. Translation: CASSLGESSGNTIYF. Full variable domain (remainder filled in from reference TRBV13 and TRBJ1-3): AAGVIQSPRHLIKEKRETATLKCYPIPRHDTVYWYQQGPGQDPQFLISFYEKMQSDKGSIPDRFSAQQFSDYHSELNMSSLELGDSALYFCASSLGESSGNTIYFGEGSWLTVV.

The V and J genes are TRBV4-3 and TRBJ1-1, with unresolved D. Trimming stripped 0 bases from V and 1 base from J, with 9 bases between. This CDR3 has 15 amino acids. The germline V gene encodes CDR1 LGHNA and CDR2 YSLEER. CDR3: CASSQDYGGNTEAFF. CDR3 DNA sequence: TGCGCCAGCAGCCAAGATTATGGCGGGAACACTGAAGCTTTCTTT.

The chain joins TRBV11-2 to TRBJ1-3; unclear D gene. CDR1 is SGHAT, CDR2 FQNNGV, per germline. Trimming removed 2 bases at V and 0 bases at J, with 11 bases between. The CDR3 extends over 16 amino acids. In DNA, the CDR3 is TGTGCCAGCAGCTTAACCGGAGGAAACTCTGGAAACACCATATATTTT. Protein: CASSLTGGNSGNTIYF. The full variable domain, rest sourced from reference TRBV11-2 and TRBJ1-3, is EAGVAQSPRYKIIEKRQSVAFWCNPISGHATLYWYQQILGQGPKLLIQFQNNGVVDDSQLPKDRFSAERLKGVDSTLKIQPAKLEDSAVYLCASSLTGGNSGNTIYFGEGSWLTVV.

J is TRBJ2-1 and V is TRBV7-2; no reliable D call. CDR3 length equals 14 residues. V lost 3 bases and J 8 bases, leaving 14 bases between the germline ends. The germline CDR1 and CDR2 sequences are SGHTA and FQGNSA. The CDR3 loop reads CASSFRVDSDEQFF. The DNA for the CDR3 is TGTGCCAGCAGCTTTCGGGTAGATTCGGATGAGCAGTTCTTC. Full variable domain (outside the CDR3, taken from reference TRBV7-2 and TRBJ2-1): GAGVSQSPSNKVTEKGKDVELRCDPISGHTALYWYRQSLGQGLEFLIYFQGNSAPDKSGLPSDRFSAERTGGSVSTLTIQRTQQEDSAVYLCASSFRVDSDEQFFGPGTRLTVL.

The chain links TRBV7-9 to TRBJ1-5, with D possibly TRBD1 on 5 matching bases. The germline V gene encodes CDR1 SEHNR and CDR2 FQNEAQ (reference sequence). Trimming removed 0 bases from V and 2 bases from J, with 14 bases in between. The CDR3 length is 17 residues. CDR3 sequence reads: CASSLAGRGMGNQPQHF. The CDR3 coding sequence is TGTGCCAGCAGCTTAGCGGGGAGGGGAATGGGCAATCAGCCCCAGCATTTT.

The chain couples TRBV6-5 to TRBJ2-7, with no clear D. V was shortened by 8 bases and J by 0 bases, with 11 bases between the two germline ends. Germline-derived CDR1 and CDR2 are MNHEY and SVGAGI. This CDR3 contains 13 residues. The CDR3 spells CASGTVSSYEQYF. CDR3 sequence (DNA): TGTGCCAGCGGTACGGTAAGCTCCTACGAGCAGTACTTC.

This chain joins TRBV19 and TRBJ1-2; TRBD1 matches 7 bases. Germline CDR1 is LNHDA and CDR2 is SQIVND (reference sequence). The CDR3 spans 16 residues. V lost 2 bases and J lost 0; bases outside the gene matches: 6. CDR3 DNA: TGTGCCAGTAGTATAACAGGGGCCCTCACTAACTATGGCTACACCTTC. Translation: CASSITGALTNYGYTF.

The V and J genes are TRBV5-1 and TRBJ1-2; 11 bases line up with TRBD1. The CDR3 totals 18 residues. The germline V gene has CDR1 SGHRS and CDR2 YFSETQ. Trimming removed 2 bases from V and 0 bases from J; junction bases left unmatched: 9. The CDR3 region has the DNA TGCGCCAGCAGCTTATCTGGGACAGGGGGTGCCGCTAACTATGGCTACACCTTC. It specifies CASSLSGTGGAANYGYTF.

This clone was recorded only once. The chain joins TRBV7-2 to TRBJ1-2; TRBD1 agrees at 9 bases. This CDR3 spans 19 amino acids. Germline values: CDR1 SGHTA, CDR2 FQGNSA. V was clipped by 2 bases and J by 1 base; unmatched bases: 14. CDR3 sequence (DNA): TGTGCCAGCAGCTTACTCCTTAAACAGGGGGCGCCGATTAACTATGGCTACACCTTC. Translated: CASSLLLKQGAPINYGYTF.

The V and J genes are TRBV5-8 and TRBJ2-1; TRBD1 matches 12 bases. CDR3 length: 15 amino acids. Germline V gene lookup returns CDR1 SGHTS and CDR2 YDEGEE. V lost 3 bases, J lost 7 bases, and 5 bases stayed unmatched. CDR3: CASSSGTGGKNEQFF. The CDR3, as DNA: TGTGCCAGCAGCTCTGGGACAGGGGGCAAGAATGAGCAGTTCTTC. The full variable domain, with the rest looked up from reference TRBV5-8 and TRBJ2-1, is EAGVTQSPTHLIKTRGQQATLRCSPISGHTSVYWYQQALGLGLQFLLWYDEGEERNRGNFPPRFSGRQFPNYSSELNVNALELEDSALYLCASSSGTGGKNEQFFGPGTRLTVL.

The chain joins TRBV3-1 (or the pseudogene TRBV3-2) to TRBJ1-1; tentative D call: TRBD1 (5 bases). CDR3 length equals 12 residues. Trimming stripped 8 bases from V and 3 bases from J, with 10 bases between. The germline V gene has CDR1 LGHDT and CDR2 YNNKEL (reference sequence). CDR3 sequence: CASGGGYTEAFF. Written as DNA, the CDR3 is TGTGCCAGCGGGGGGGGTTACACTGAAGCTTTCTTT.

The chain couples TRBV6-6 to TRBJ2-7, with 7 bases fitting TRBD1. The J segment lost 3 bases and the V segment lost 2 bases, leaving 1 base of the junction unmatched. CDR3 length: 13 residues. Germline CDR1 reads MNHNY; CDR2 reads SVGAGI (reference sequence). Here the CDR3 DNA reads TGTGCCAGCAGTTACACAGGGGTCTACGAGCAGTACTTC. Protein: CASSYTGVYEQYF.

The rearrangement joins TRBV6-5 to TRBJ2-7; 11 nucleotides match TRBD1. V dropped 6 bases and J dropped 4; count of bases not matched to a gene: 5. The CDR3 has 14 residues. Germline CDR1 and CDR2: MNHEY and SVGAGI. The CDR3 sequence: CASSRDRGVYEQYF. CDR3 nucleotide sequence: TGTGCCAGCAGCCGGGACAGGGGGGTTTACGAGCAGTACTTC.

This clone has a single count. This rearrangement joins TRBV12-3 or TRBV12-4 to TRBJ2-1; TRBD2 might be the D (6 bases). The CDR3 is 12 amino acids. Trimming pared 8 bases from V and 4 bases from J, leaving 9 bases between. Here the CDR3 DNA reads TGTGCCAGCGTGGGGGGTTACAATGAGCAGTTCTTC. It encodes CASVGGYNEQFF.

The V and J genes are TRBV19 and TRBJ1-2; 9 positions match TRBD1. The J segment lost 6 bases and the V segment lost 3 bases, leaving 5 bases of the junction unmatched. Germline CDR1 and CDR2: LNHDA and SQIVND (reference sequence). The CDR3 is made up of 14 amino acids. CDR3 protein: CASSITGGIDGYTF. CDR3 nucleotide sequence: TGTGCCAGTAGTATTACAGGGGGCATTGATGGCTACACCTTC.

The chain is built from TRBV29-1 and TRBJ1-3; D gene unclear. The germline V and J ends were trimmed by 6 bases and 0 bases, with 15 bases remaining between them. The CDR3 runs to 15 residues. Germline CDR1 reads SQVTM; CDR2 reads ANQGSEA. The CDR3 reads CSVGTGIGSGNTIYF. CDR3 in DNA: TGCAGCGTAGGCACGGGTATTGGCTCTGGAAACACCATATATTTT.

V usage is TRBV6-4 and J usage is TRBJ1-1; no clear D gene. Per germline, CDR1 MRHNA and CDR2 SNTAGT. Between the trimmed V and J ends, which lost 4 bases and 1 base, there was a span of 10 bases. CDR3 length equals 14 residues. The CDR3: CASSAQSWNTEAFF. Written as DNA, the CDR3 is TGTGCCAGCAGTGCGCAGTCTTGGAACACTGAAGCTTTCTTT.

This clone occurred a few times. The chain's CDR3 is CASSQGEGEQEKLFF. For the CDR3, the DNA is TGTGCCAGCAGCCAAGGGGAAGGGGAACAGGAAAAACTGTTTTTT. This chain joins TRBV4-2 and TRBJ1-4; D possibly corresponds to TRBD1 (5 bases). V was cut by 1 base and J by 8 bases, with 14 bases left in between. The CDR3 loop spans 15 amino acids. CDR1 is LGHNA, CDR2 YNFKEQ, per germline.

The rearrangement links TRBV5-1 to TRBJ2-7; 7 positions agree with TRBD1. Germline V gene lookup returns CDR1 SGHRS and CDR2 YFSETQ. The CDR3 length is 15 residues. The junction had 5 bases not matched to a gene; V was cut back by 0 bases and J by 2 bases. The CDR3 spells CASSLAAQGAYEQYF. DNA for the CDR3: TGCGCCAGCAGCTTGGCCGCGCAGGGGGCCTACGAGCAGTACTTC. The full variable domain, rest sourced from reference TRBV5-1 and TRBJ2-7, is KAGVTQTPRYLIKTRGQQVTLSCSPISGHRSVSWYQQTPGQGLQFLFEYFSETQRNKGNFPGRFSGRQFSNSRSEMNVSTLELGDSALYLCASSLAAQGAYEQYFGPGTRLTVT.

The chain couples TRBV4-1 to TRBJ1-2; a weak D match, TRBD1 (5 bases). V lost 1 base, J lost 8 bases, and 14 bases lay in between. The V gene's germline CDR1 is MGHRA and CDR2 YSYEKL. This CDR3 contains 14 residues. The DNA of the CDR3 is TGCGCCAGCAGCCAAGTCGGGCAGGGCTTGGGCTACACCTTC. This encodes CASSQVGQGLGYTF.

The CDR3 region is CASSLPPGLYGYTF. The CDR3, as DNA: TGTGCCAGCAGCTTGCCCCCAGGACTCTATGGCTACACCTTC. This chain uses TRBV5-6 with TRBJ1-2; D remains ambiguous. This CDR3 comprises 14 residues. In germline, CDR1 is SGHDT, CDR2 YYEEEE. V was shortened by 1 base and J by 4 bases, with 11 bases between the two germline ends.

The V and J genes are TRBV2 and TRBJ2-5, with a possible D match to TRBD2 (7 bases). CDR1 SNHLY and CDR2 FYNNEI come from the germline V gene. The CDR3 is made up of 14 amino acids. Trimming cost V 7 bases and J 5 bases, with 17 bases left between them. CDR3 loop: CASTKGGGGETQYF. DNA of the CDR3: TGTGCCAGCACGAAGGGAGGGGGAGGGGAGACCCAGTACTTC.

The chain links TRBV27 to TRBJ2-1; 12 nucleotides agree with TRBD2. Germline-derived CDR1 and CDR2 are MNHEY and SMNVEV (reference sequence). The CDR3 contains 14 residues. With 6 bases clipped from V and 7 bases from J, the junction kept 4 bases outside the gene matches. The CDR3 here is CASRLAGGRNEQFF. CDR3 bases: TGTGCCAGCAGACTAGCGGGGGGTCGGAATGAGCAGTTCTTC.

The rearrangement uses TRBV6-5 and TRBJ1-6, with a tentative D call TRBD1 (6 bases). Germline CDR1 MNHEY, CDR2 SVGAGI. This CDR3 has 16 residues. Trimming removed 0 bases from V and 5 bases from J, with 11 bases in between. CDR3 in DNA: TGTGCCAGCAGTTACTCAGGGGGGGGGAATAATTCACCCCTCCACTTT. This sequence encodes CASSYSGGGNNSPLHF.

This clone was detected only once. This chain joins TRBV4-3 and TRBJ1-1, with 7 bases lining up with TRBD1. The CDR3 contains 16 residues. CDR1 and CDR2 (germline): LGHNA, YSLEER. The trim removed 0 bases at V and 4 bases at J, leaving 8 bases unmatched. CDR3 sequence reads: CASSQDPQGESTEAFF. In DNA form, the CDR3 reads TGCGCCAGCAGCCAAGATCCCCAGGGGGAGAGCACTGAAGCTTTCTTT.

The chain joins TRBV30 to TRBJ2-5; weak D call: TRBD1 (5 bases). CDR3 length: 14 amino acids. The germline V gene has CDR1 GTSNPN and CDR2 SVGIG (reference sequence). The V end was cut by 3 bases, the J end by 5 bases, with 16 bases between. CDR3 nucleotide sequence: TGTGCCTGGAGCCCCGGCAGGGCGGTGGAGACCCAGTACTTC. Translation: CAWSPGRAVETQYF.

Turning to this clone: The same CDR3 is also encoded by other DNA sequences in this sample. The gene calls are TRBV5-1 and TRBJ2-2; 8 bases agree with TRBD2. CDR3 size: 14 residues. V was pared by 4 bases and J by 1 base, with 0 bases of the junction left unmatched. Per germline, CDR1 SGHRS and CDR2 YFSETQ. The CDR3 spells CASSLAGNTGELFF. CDR3 nucleotides: TGCGCCAGCAGCCTAGCGGGGAACACCGGGGAGCTGTTTTTT.

J is TRBJ1-2 and V is TRBV7-9, with D perhaps TRBD1 (5 bases). The V gene lost 3 bases and the J gene lost 8 bases, with 16 bases spanning the gap. The germline V gene has CDR1 SEHNR and CDR2 FQNEAQ (reference sequence). The CDR3 runs to 14 residues. The CDR3 here is CASSFTTRAHGYTF. As DNA, the CDR3 is TGTGCCAGCAGCTTCACTACCAGGGCGCACGGCTACACCTTC. The whole variable domain, filled in from reference TRBV7-9 and TRBJ1-2, reads DTGVSQNPRHKITKRGQNVTFRCDPISEHNRLYWYRQTLGQGPEFLTYFQNEAQLEKSRLLSDRFSAERPKGSFSTLEIQRTEQGDSAMYLCASSFTTRAHGYTFGSGTRLTVV.

This sequence joins TRBV7-9 and TRBJ2-7, with 7 positions matching TRBD2. This CDR3 has 13 residues. The V gene end was trimmed by 0 bases and the J gene end by 7 bases; junction bases not matched to a gene: 3. Germline V gene lookup returns CDR1 SEHNR and CDR2 FQNEAQ (reference sequence). CDR3 loop: CASSLAGGMEQYF. DNA for the CDR3: TGTGCCAGCAGCTTAGCGGGAGGGATGGAGCAGTACTTC.

The chain couples TRBV19 to TRBJ1-2, with a weak D call TRBD1 (5 bases). CDR3 length: 13 residues. V lost 2 bases, J lost 7 bases, and 11 bases lay in between. CDR1 and CDR2 (germline): LNHDA, SQIVND (reference sequence). The DNA of the CDR3 is TGTGCCAGTAGTATACCCGGGGGTTTTGGCTACACCTTC. It yields the protein CASSIPGGFGYTF.

Only a few counts were recorded for this clone. The chain has TRBV4-2 and TRBJ2-2, with D uncertain. This CDR3 contains 15 residues. Between the trimmed V and J ends, which lost 0 bases and 4 bases, there was a span of 9 bases. Germline CDR1 is LGHNA and CDR2 is YNFKEQ. The CDR3 sequence is CASSQDRSVTGELFF. The CDR3 bases are TGTGCCAGCAGCCAAGATCGATCAGTCACCGGGGAGCTGTTTTTT.